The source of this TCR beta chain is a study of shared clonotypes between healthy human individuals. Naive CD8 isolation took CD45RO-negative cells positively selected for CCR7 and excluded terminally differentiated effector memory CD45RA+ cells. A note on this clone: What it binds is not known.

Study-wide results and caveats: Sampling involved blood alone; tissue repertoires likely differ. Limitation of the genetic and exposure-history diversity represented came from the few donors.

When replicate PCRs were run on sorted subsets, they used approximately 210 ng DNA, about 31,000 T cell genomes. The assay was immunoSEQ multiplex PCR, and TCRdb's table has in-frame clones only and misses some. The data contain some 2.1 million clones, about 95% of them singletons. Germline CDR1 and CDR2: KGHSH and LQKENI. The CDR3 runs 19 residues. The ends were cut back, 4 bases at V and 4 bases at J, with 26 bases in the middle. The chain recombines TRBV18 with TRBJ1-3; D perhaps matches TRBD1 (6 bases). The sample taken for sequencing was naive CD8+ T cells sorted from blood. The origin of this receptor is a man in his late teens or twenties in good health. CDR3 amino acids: CASSLSDSWTETLGNTIYF. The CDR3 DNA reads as TGTGCCAGCTCACTCTCGGACAGCTGGACTGAGACGCTCGGAAACACCATATATTTT. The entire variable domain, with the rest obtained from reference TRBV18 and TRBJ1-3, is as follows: NAGVMQNPRHLVRRRGQEARLRCSPMKGHSHVYWYRQLPEEGLKFMVYLQKENIIDESGMPKERFSAEFPKEGPSILRIQQVVRGDSAAYFCASSLSDSWTETLGNTIYFGEGSWLTVV.